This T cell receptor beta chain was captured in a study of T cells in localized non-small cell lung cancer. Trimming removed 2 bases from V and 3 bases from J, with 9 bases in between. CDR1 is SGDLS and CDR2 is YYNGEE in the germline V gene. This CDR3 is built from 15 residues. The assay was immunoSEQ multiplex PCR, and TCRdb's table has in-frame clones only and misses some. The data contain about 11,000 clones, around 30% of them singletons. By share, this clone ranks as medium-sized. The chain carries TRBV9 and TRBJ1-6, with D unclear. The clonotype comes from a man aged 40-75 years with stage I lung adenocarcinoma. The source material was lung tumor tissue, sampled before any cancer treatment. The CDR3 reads CASSVAPDYNSPLHF. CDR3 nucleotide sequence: TGTGCCAGCAGCGTCGCCCCAGACTATAATTCACCCCTCCACTTT.